This TCR beta chain stems from a study of Graves' ophthalmopathy and Graves' hyperthyroidism. From RNA, the CDR3 regions of TCR beta chains were amplified and sequenced. HTBI-primed RT-PCR formed the first round, and a multiplex PCR formed the second. TCRdb itself ran the multiplex PCR reads through MiXCR, one entry per CDR3 protein. The sample consists of over a million distinct CDR3 sequences, about 38% of them appearing once. The V and J ends lost 1 base and 0 bases respectively, with 10 bases between them. The CDR3 loop spans 16 amino acids. Per the germline V gene, CDR1 is SEHNR and CDR2 is FQNEAQ (reference sequence).

The sequence came from an adult man with Graves' hyperthyroidism. V gene TRBV7-9 combines with J gene TRBJ1-3; D ambiguous. Sequencing was carried out using peripheral blood or thyroid tissue (not recorded which). The CDR3 bases are TGTGCCAGCAGCTTAGTCCCGAAAGACTCTGGAAACACCATATATTTT. Amino acids: CASSLVPKDSGNTIYF.